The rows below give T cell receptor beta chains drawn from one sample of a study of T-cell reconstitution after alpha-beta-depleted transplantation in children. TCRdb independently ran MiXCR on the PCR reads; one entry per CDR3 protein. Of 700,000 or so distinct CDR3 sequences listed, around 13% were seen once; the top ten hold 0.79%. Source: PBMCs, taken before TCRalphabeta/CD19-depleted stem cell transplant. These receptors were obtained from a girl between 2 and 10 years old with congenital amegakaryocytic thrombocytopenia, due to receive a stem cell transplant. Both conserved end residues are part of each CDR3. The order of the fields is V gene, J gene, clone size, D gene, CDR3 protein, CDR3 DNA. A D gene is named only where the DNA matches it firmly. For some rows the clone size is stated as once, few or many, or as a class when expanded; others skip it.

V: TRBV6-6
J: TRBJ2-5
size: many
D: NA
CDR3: CASRQGQETQYF
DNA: TGTGCCAGCAGACAGGGCCAAGAGACCCAGTACTTC

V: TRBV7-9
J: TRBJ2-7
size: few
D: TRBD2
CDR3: CASSFSSGSEIYEQYF
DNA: TGTGCCAGCAGCTTTAGTAGCGGGAGCGAAATTTACGAGCAGTACTTC

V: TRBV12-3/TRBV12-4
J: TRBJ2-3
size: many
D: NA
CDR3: CASSDGSILDTQYF
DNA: TGTGCCAGCAGTGACGGCTCCATTCTAGATACGCAGTATTTT

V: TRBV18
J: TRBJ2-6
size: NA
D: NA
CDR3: CASSTQGAGANVLTF
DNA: TGTGCCAGCTCAACTCAGGGAGCCGGGGCCAACGTCCTGACTTTC

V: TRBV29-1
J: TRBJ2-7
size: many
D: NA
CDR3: CSVDSGSPYEQYF
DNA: TGCAGCGTTGACTCCGGGAGTCCCTACGAGCAGTACTTC

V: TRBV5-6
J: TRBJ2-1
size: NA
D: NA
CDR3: CASSLGGSNNERFF
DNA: TGTGCCAGCAGCTTGGGAGGGAGCAACAATGAGCGGTTCTTC

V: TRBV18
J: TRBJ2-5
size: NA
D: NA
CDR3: CASSPRATETQYF
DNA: TGTGCCAGCTCACCAAGGGCAACAGAGACCCAGTACTTC

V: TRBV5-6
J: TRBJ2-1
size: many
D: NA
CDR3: CASSLRLSYNEQFF
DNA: TGTGCCAGCAGCTTAAGGCTTTCCTACAATGAGCAGTTCTTC

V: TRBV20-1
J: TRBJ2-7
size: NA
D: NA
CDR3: CSVRHYEQYF
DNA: TGCAGTGTTCGACACTACGAGCAGTACTTC

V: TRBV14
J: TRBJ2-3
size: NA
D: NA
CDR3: CASSHPGGADTQYF
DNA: TGTGCCAGCAGCCACCCGGGGGGCGCAGATACGCAGTATTTT

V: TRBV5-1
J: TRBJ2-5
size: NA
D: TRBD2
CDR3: CASSLGTSGVYQETQYF
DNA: TGCGCCAGCAGCTTGGGGACTAGCGGGGTTTACCAAGAGACCCAGTACTTC

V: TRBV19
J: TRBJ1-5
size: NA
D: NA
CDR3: CASSIFGPRPVDQPQHF
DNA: TGTGCCAGTAGTATTTTCGGACCCAGGCCCGTGGATCAGCCCCAGCATTTT

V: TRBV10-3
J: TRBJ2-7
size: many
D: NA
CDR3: CAIAGTETYEQYF
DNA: TGTGCCATCGCCGGGACTGAAACCTACGAGCAGTACTTC

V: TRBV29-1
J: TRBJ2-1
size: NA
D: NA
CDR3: CSVDYGGPKTTGKFF
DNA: TGCAGCGTTGACTATGGTGGGCCTAAGACAACCGGCAAGTTCTTC

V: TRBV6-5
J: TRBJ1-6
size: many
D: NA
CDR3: CASRLHGTPLHF
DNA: TGTGCCAGCAGACTCCACGGCACACCCCTCCACTTT

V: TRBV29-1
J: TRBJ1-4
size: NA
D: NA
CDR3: CSVRTASHEKLFF
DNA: TGCAGCGTGAGGACAGCATCCCATGAAAAACTGTTTTTT

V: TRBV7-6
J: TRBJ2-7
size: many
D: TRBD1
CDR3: CASSFTQGSSYEQYF
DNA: TGTGCCAGCAGCTTCACACAGGGGAGCTCCTACGAGCAGTACTTC

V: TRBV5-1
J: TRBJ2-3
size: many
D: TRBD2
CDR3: CASSFYGTSGTDTQYF
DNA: TGCGCCAGCAGCTTTTACGGGACTAGCGGGACAGATACGCAGTATTTT

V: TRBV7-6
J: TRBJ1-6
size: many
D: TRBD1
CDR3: CASKGANYNSPLHF
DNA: TGTGCCAGCAAGGGGGCTAACTATAATTCACCCCTCCACTTT

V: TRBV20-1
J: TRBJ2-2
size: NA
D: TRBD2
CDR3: CSAREGLAGAGELFF
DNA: TGCAGTGCTAGAGAGGGTCTAGCGGGGGCCGGGGAGCTGTTTTTT

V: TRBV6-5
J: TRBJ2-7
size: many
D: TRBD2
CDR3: CASSYGRGDSSYEQYF
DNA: TGTGCCAGCAGTTACGGTCGGGGGGATTCCTCCTACGAGCAGTACTTC

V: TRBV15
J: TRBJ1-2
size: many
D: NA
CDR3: CATSRENYGYTF
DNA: TGTGCCACCAGCAGGGAGAACTATGGCTACACCTTC